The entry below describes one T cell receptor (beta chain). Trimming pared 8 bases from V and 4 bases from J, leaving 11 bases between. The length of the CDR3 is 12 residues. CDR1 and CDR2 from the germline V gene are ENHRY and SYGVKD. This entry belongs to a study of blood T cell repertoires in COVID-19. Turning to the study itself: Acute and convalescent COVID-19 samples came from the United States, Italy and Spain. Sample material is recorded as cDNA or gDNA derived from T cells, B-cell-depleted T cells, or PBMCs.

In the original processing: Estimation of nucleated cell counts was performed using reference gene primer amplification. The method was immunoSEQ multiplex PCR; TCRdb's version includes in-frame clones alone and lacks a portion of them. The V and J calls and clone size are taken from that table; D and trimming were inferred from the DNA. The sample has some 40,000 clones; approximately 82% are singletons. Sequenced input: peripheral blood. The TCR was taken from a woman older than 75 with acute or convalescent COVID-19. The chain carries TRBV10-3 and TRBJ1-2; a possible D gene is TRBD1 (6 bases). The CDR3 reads CAISPQGYGYTF. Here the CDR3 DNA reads TGTGCCATCTCGCCACAGGGCTATGGCTACACCTTC.